This TCR beta chain was obtained from a study of blood T cell repertoires in COVID-19. This CDR3 has 14 residues. The J segment lost 6 bases and the V segment lost 4 bases, leaving 5 bases of the junction unmatched. From germline, CDR1 is SGHTA and CDR2 FQGNSA. TCRdb's copy holds only in-frame clones and misses some; the assay was immunoSEQ multiplex PCR. The sample holds around 400,000 clones, around nine tenths seen once. Two negative PCRs, clearance, or symptom resolution were required of recovered Cohort 3 donors. The clonotype was recovered from a woman aged 25-40 years who had recovered from COVID-19. Sample: PBMCs or T cells enriched from blood (not recorded which). V gene TRBV7-2 combines with J gene TRBJ1-4, with 7 positions matching TRBD1. Written as DNA, the CDR3 is TGTGCCAGCAGCTCACAGGGGAAGGATGAAAAACTGTTTTTT. Its protein is CASSSQGKDEKLFF.